This TCR beta chain originates from a study of blood T cells in healthy people across ages. Study overall: When template switching was applied, about one barcoded beta molecule was captured per two T cells. Study-wide points: Long-lived donors exceeded aged donors in naive CD4+ cells and diversity. Lack of knowledge of donor CMV status possibly confounded expanded clonotype changes.

For the second PCR, which ran for about 6 to 11 cycles, a sample-barcoded 5' primer and a J-beta primer mix were used. A template-switch adaptor containing 12 random nucleotides labeled each cDNA molecule. MiXCR, applied by TCRdb to the 5' RACE reads, yields one record per CDR3 protein. The sample lists hundreds of thousands of distinct CDR3 sequences; 29% were seen once. In its sample, this clonotype was seen many times. Its target is unknown. Trimming took 8 bases from V and 5 from J; bases not matched to a gene: 26. CDR3 length: 20 amino acids. The sample comprised blood. The J gene is TRBJ2-1, the V gene TRBV12-3 or TRBV12-4; TRBD1 matches 8 bases. This clonotype was obtained from a woman at least 80 years old in good health. The DNA of the CDR3 is TGTGCCAGCCCTCCCGGTAGGGGCAGGGGGCAGAAGGGCCTTCACAATGAGCAGTTCTTC. Amino acid sequence: CASPPGRGRGQKGLHNEQFF.